This is a list of T cell receptor beta chains from one sample in a study of blood T cell repertoires in COVID-19. Produced via immunoSEQ multiplex PCR; TCRdb's table is partial and in-frame only. The sample has 250,000 or so clones; around 90% are singletons. Sample: PBMCs or T cells enriched from blood (not recorded which). The receptors stem from a middle-aged man who had been exposed to COVID-19. Both conserved end residues are part of each CDR3. The D gene is left open where the match is weak. Clone size is stated in some rows and not others, as once, few, many or a class when expanded.

>TRBJ2-7|TRBV7-9|TRBD1|NA
TGTGCCAGCAGCTTAGACGAGGGACAGGGAGCCTACGAGCAGTACTTC
CASSLDEGQGAYEQYF
>TRBJ2-2|TRBV9|TRBD2|NA
TGTGCCAGCAGCCCGGGACTAGCGGGAGTGGGGATGAACACCGGGGAGCTGTTTTTT
CASSPGLAGVGMNTGELFF
>TRBJ1-6|TRBV28|NA|NA
TGTGCCAGCAGTTTGTCACCAGGGAATAATTCACCCCTCCACTTT
CASSLSPGNNSPLHF
>TRBJ1-5|TRBV18|TRBD1|NA
TGTGCCAGCTCACCGACAGGGAGCCAGCCCCAGCATTTT
CASSPTGSQPQHF
>TRBJ1-2|TRBV28|TRBD1|NA
TGTGCCACCCAAGGTCTAGGGGGCGCTAACTATGGCTACACCTTC
CATQGLGGANYGYTF
>TRBJ2-1|TRBV2|NA|NA
TGTGCCAGCAGTGAGAAGCTAAGCTCCTACAATGAGCAGTTCTTC
CASSEKLSSYNEQFF
>TRBJ2-7|TRBV20-1|NA|NA
TGCAGTGCTCGTACTAGCTACGAGCAGTACTTC
CSARTSYEQYF
>TRBJ2-7|TRBV5-1|TRBD1|NA
TGCGCCTGCCGAACAGGGGTTGCCCACTACGAGCAGTACTTC
CACRTGVAHYEQYF
>TRBJ1-6|TRBV14|NA|NA
TGTGCCAGCAGTCTCGCCGGTCGCTCCTATAATTCACCCCTCCACTTT
CASSLAGRSYNSPLHF
>TRBJ1-6|TRBV2|NA|once
TGTGCCAGCAGTGAAACCCTAAACAGGGTTCAGATGTCACCCCTCCACTTT
CASSETLNRVQMSPLHF
>TRBJ1-1|TRBV3-1/TRBV3-2|NA|NA
TGTGCCAGCAGCCAAGAGTCAGGGCGGACTGAAGCTTTCTTT
CASSQESGRTEAFF
>TRBJ1-3|TRBV9|TRBD1|NA
TGTGCCAGCAGCGCCGGGACAGGGGGCCCTGTCTCTGGAAACACCATATATTTT
CASSAGTGGPVSGNTIYF
>TRBJ2-2|TRBV12-3/TRBV12-4|NA|NA
TGTGCCAGCAGTTTACACAGTTCCGGGGAGCTGTTTTTT
CASSLHSSGELFF
>TRBJ1-2|TRBV11-2|NA|NA
TGTGCCAGCAGCTCCGACACCAGGCGGGACTATGGCTACACCTTC
CASSSDTRRDYGYTF
>TRBJ2-5|TRBV7-9|TRBD1|NA
TGTGCCAGCAGCAAAGGGGACAGAGCCCAAGAGACCCAGTACTTC
CASSKGDRAQETQYF
>TRBJ1-1|TRBV5-6|NA|NA
TGTGCCAGCAGCTTGGTGGGATTGTTAGGGGATCGCCTGAACACTGAAGCTTTCTTT
CASSLVGLLGDRLNTEAFF
>TRBJ2-1|TRBV9|NA|NA
TGTGCCAGCAGCGTCCGGGATATGGGGGGTCCGGGCAATGAGCAGTTCTTC
CASSVRDMGGPGNEQFF
>TRBJ2-5|TRBV29-1|TRBD2|NA
TGCAGCCCCATGCCCTCCGCGGGAGGGGGGGAGACCCAGTACTTC
CSPMPSAGGGETQYF
>TRBJ1-2|TRBV6-5|TRBD1|NA
TGTGCCAGCAGTTACTCGGGACAGGGCTATGGCTACACCTTC
CASSYSGQGYGYTF
>TRBJ2-2|TRBV3-1/TRBV3-2|TRBD2|NA
TGTGCCAGCAGCCAAGATGGAGCGGGAGTAGTCACCGGGGAGCTGTTTTTT
CASSQDGAGVVTGELFF
>TRBJ2-1|TRBV23-1|TRBD2|NA
TGCGCCAGCAGTCAATCCCAACTAGCGGGCTCCTACAATGAGCAGTTCTTC
CASSQSQLAGSYNEQFF
>TRBJ2-5|TRBV6-2/TRBV6-3|NA|NA
TGTGCCAGCAGTTACTCGACTTCTCTGGGCTCCGGACTAACAGAGACCCAGTACTTC
CASSYSTSLGSGLTETQYF
>TRBJ1-2|TRBV3-1/TRBV3-2|NA|NA
TGTGCCAGCAGCAGACAGCAGAGTTATGGCTACACCTTC
CASSRQQSYGYTF
>TRBJ2-6|TRBV4-1|TRBD1|NA
TGCGCCAGCAGCCTCCGGGACAGCGTTCCCTCTGGGGCCAACGTCCTGACTTTC
CASSLRDSVPSGANVLTF
>TRBJ1-1|TRBV6-5|NA|once
TGTGCCAGCTCTCCGGGGTTCACTGAAGCTTTCTTT
CASSPGFTEAFF
>TRBJ2-7|TRBV4-2|NA|NA
TGTGCCAGCAGCCAAACTCGCGGGACCTCCTACGAGCAGTACTTC
CASSQTRGTSYEQYF
>TRBJ2-4|TRBV14|NA|NA
TGTGCCAGCAGCCAGACAGACAGACCCTGGGGCAAAAACATTCAGTACTTC
CASSQTDRPWGKNIQYF